This TCR beta chain was documented in a study of PD-1 blockade in classical Hodgkin lymphoma. Study-level results: It was reported that newly diagnosed patients had less baseline TCR diversity than healthy donors.

Points on this clone: Antigen unknown.

Profiled with immunoSEQ multiplex PCR; TCRdb holds only in-frame clones, not every one. This table has 70,000 to 85,000 clones, 85% to 95% appearing once. Autologous stem cell transplantation was followed by relapse in every patient, and brentuximab vedotin exposure varied. CDR1 is MDHEN and CDR2 is SYDVKM in the germline V gene. There are 14 residues in the CDR3. After removal of 6 bases from V and 2 bases from J, the junction contained 7 bases not matched to a gene. This TCR was recovered from a human donor with classical Hodgkin lymphoma. The chain combines TRBV28 with TRBJ2-7, with TRBD2 matching over 7 bases. Specimen: peripheral blood mononuclear cells (PBMCs), collected at baseline. The CDR3 loop reads CASSVGGGPYEQYF. CDR3 coding DNA: TGTGCCAGCAGCGTGGGGGGGGGACCCTACGAGCAGTACTTC.